This T cell receptor beta chain came from a study of beta chain features in type 1 diabetes. Germline V gene data show CDR1 as SQVTM and CDR2 as ANQGSEA. This CDR3 is built from 13 residues. V lost 5 bases, J lost 7 bases, and 6 bases stayed unmatched. The table lists this clone with a few counts. The sequenced template was cDNA made from the entire isolated RNA. Produced via immunoSEQ multiplex PCR; TCRdb's table is partial and in-frame only. The sample has 300,000 or so clones; 7% to 9% are singletons. The TCR originated in a woman aged 18-29 years in good health. The sample taken for sequencing was central memory CD4+ T cells from blood. The chain combines TRBV29-1 with TRBJ1-2; TRBD1 matches 11 bases. CDR3 residues: CSVPGQGAFGYTF. CDR3 sequence (DNA): TGCAGCGTTCCTGGACAGGGGGCTTTTGGCTACACCTTC.